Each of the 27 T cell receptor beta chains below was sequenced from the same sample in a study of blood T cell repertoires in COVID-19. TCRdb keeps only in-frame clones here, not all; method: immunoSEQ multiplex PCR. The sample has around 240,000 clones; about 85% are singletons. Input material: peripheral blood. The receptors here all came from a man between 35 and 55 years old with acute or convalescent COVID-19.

The CDR3 sequence is CASRGQGTYEQYF. The CDR3 bases are TGTGCCAGCAGGGGACAGGGAACCTACGAGCAGTACTTC. The chain recombines TRBV7-6 with TRBJ2-7; 9 positions match TRBD1. CDR3 length: 13 residues. Germline loops: CDR1 SGHVS, CDR2 FNYEAQ. V lost 6 bases, J lost 2 bases, and 2 bases stayed unmatched.

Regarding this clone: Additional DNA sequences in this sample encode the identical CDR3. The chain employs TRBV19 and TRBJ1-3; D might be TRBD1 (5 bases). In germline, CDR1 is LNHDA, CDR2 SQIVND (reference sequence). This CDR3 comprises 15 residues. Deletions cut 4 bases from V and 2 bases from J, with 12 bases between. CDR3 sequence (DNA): TGTGCCAGTAGTAAGGGCGACAGCACTGGAAACACCATATATTTT. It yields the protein CASSKGDSTGNTIYF.

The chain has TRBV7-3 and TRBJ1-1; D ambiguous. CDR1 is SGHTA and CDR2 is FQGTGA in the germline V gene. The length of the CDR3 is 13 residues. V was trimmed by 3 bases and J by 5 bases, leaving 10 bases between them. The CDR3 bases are TGTGCCAGCAGCTTCCAACTAGGAACTGAAGCTTTCTTT. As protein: CASSFQLGTEAFF.

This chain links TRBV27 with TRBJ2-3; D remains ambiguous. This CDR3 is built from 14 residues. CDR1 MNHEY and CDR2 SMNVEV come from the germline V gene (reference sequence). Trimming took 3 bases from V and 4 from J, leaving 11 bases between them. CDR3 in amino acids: CASSLGTSPDTQYF. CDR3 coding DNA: TGTGCCAGCAGTTTGGGCACCTCCCCAGATACGCAGTATTTT.

CDR3 sequence (DNA): TGTGCCTGGAATGGACTAGCGGGGGGCAATGAGCAGTTCTTC. Encoded protein: CAWNGLAGGNEQFF. This chain connects TRBV30 to TRBJ2-1, with 14 bases identical to TRBD2. V dropped 4 bases and J dropped 6; count of bases not matched to a gene: 2. In germline, CDR1 is GTSNPN, CDR2 SVGIG (reference sequence). The CDR3 contains 14 residues.

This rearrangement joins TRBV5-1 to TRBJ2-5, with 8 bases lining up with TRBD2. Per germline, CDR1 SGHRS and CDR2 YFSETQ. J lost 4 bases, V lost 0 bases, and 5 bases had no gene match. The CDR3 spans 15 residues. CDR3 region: CASSLEGLELETQYF. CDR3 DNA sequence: TGCGCCAGCAGCTTGGAGGGACTAGAGTTAGAGACCCAGTACTTC.

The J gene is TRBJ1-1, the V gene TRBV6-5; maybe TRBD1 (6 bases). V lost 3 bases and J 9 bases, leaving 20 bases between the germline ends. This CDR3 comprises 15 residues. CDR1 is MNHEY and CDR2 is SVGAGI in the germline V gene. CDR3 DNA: TGTGCCAGCAGTTATCGATTATGGGACACCGAAAAAGCTTTCTTT. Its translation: CASSYRLWDTEKAFF.

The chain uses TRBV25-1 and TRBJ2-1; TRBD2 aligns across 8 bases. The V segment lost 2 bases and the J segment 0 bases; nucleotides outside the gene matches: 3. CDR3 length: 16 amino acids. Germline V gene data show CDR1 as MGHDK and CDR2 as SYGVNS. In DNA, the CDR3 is TGTGCCAGCAGTGAAGGGAGCGGGAGCTCCTACAATGAGCAGTTCTTC. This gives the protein CASSEGSGSSYNEQFF.

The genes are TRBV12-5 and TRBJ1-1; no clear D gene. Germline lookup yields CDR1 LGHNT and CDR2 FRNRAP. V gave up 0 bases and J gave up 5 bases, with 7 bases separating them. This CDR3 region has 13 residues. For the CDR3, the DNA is TGTGCTAGTGGTTTGGTACAATGGACTGAAGCTTTCTTT. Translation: CASGLVQWTEAFF.

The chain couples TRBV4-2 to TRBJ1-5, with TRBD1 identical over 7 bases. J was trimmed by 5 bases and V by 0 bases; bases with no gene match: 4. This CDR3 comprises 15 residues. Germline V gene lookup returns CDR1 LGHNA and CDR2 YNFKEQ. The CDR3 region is CASSQDTGADQPQHF. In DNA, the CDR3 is TGTGCCAGCAGCCAAGATACAGGGGCGGATCAGCCCCAGCATTTT.

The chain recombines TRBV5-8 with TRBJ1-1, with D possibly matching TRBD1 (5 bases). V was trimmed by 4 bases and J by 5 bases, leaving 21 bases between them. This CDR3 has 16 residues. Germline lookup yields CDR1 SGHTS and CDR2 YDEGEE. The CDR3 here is CASSHGAGRVGTEAFF. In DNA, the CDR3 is TGTGCCAGCAGCCATGGAGCAGGGAGGGTTGGAACTGAAGCTTTCTTT.

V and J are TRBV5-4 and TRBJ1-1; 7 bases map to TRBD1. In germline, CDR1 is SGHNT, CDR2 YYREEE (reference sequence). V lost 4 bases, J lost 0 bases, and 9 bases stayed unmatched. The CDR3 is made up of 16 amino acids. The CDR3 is CASSPRDSYMNTEAFF. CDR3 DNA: TGTGCCAGCAGCCCCCGGGACAGTTATATGAACACTGAAGCTTTCTTT.

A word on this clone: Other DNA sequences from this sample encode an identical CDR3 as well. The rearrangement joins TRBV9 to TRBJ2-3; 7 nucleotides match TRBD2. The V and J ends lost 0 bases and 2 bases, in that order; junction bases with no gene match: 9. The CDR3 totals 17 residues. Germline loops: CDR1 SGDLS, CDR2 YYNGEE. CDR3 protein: CASSVAWSGAPTDTQYF. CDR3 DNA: TGTGCCAGCAGCGTAGCTTGGAGCGGGGCCCCCACAGATACGCAGTATTTT.

The DNA of the CDR3 is TGTGCCAGCAGCCAAGGGGACAGGTACGACACCATATATTTT. It encodes CASSQGDRYDTIYF. The chain carries TRBV3-1 (or the pseudogene TRBV3-2) and TRBJ1-3, with 8 bases matching TRBD1. The CDR3 length is 14 residues. Per germline, CDR1 LGHDT and CDR2 YNNKEL (reference sequence). The junction had 4 bases not matched to a gene; V was cut back by 1 base and J by 8 bases.

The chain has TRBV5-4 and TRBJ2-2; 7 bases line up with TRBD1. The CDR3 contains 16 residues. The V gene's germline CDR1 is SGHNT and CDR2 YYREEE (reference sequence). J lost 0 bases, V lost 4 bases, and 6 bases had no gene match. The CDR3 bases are TGTGCCAGCAGCGACGGACAGGCAGCGAACACCGGGGAGCTGTTTTTT. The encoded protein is CASSDGQAANTGELFF.

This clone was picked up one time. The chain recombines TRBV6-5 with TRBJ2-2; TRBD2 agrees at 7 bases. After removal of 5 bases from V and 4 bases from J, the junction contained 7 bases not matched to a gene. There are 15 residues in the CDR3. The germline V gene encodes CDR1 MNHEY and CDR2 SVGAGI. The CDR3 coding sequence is TGTGCCAGCAGTCGGGGGGAGCGAGGCACCGGGGAGCTGTTTTTT. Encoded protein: CASSRGERGTGELFF.

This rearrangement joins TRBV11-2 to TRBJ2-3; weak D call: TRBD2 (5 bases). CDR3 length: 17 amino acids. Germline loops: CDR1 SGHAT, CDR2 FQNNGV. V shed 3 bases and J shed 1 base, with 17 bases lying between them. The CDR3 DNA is TGTGCCAGCAGCTTGGCTAACCGCCGGGGAGGCACAGATACGCAGTATTTT. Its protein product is CASSLANRRGGTDTQYF.

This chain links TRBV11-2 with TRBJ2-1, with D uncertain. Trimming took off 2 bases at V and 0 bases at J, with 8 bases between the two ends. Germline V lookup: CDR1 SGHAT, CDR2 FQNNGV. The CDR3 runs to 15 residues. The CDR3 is CASSLRPSSYNEQFF. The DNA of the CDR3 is TGTGCCAGCAGCTTACGCCCGAGCTCCTACAATGAGCAGTTCTTC.

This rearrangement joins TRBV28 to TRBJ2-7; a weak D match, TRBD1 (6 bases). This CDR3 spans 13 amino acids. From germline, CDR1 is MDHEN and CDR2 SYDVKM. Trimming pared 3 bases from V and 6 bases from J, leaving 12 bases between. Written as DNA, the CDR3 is TGTGCCAGCAGTTTTAATCAAGGGGGCGAGCAGTACTTC. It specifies CASSFNQGGEQYF.

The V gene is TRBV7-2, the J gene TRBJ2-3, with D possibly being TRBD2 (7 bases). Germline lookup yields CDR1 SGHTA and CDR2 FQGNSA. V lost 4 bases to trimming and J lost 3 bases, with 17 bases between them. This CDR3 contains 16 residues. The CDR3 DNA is TGTGCCAGCAGCTCCCAGGGGCGGGGGACAACAGATACGCAGTATTTT. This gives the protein CASSSQGRGTTDTQYF.

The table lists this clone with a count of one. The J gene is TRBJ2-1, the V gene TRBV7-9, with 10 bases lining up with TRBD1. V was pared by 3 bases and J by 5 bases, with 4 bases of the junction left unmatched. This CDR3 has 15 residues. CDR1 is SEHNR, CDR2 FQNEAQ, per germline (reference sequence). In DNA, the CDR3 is TGTGCCAGCAGCTTCGTTGGGACAGGGGACAATGAGCAGTTCTTC. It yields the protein CASSFVGTGDNEQFF.

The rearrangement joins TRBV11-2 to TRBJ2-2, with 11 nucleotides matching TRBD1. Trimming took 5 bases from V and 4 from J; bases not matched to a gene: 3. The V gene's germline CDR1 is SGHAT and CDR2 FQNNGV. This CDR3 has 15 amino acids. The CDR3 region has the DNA TGTGCCAGCAGCCCCGGGACAGGGGGCACCGGGGAGCTGTTTTTT. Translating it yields CASSPGTGGTGELFF. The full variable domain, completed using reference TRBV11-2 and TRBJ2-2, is EAGVAQSPRYKIIEKRQSVAFWCNPISGHATLYWYQQILGQGPKLLIQFQNNGVVDDSQLPKDRFSAERLKGVDSTLKIQPAKLEDSAVYLCASSPGTGGTGELFFGEGSRLTVL.

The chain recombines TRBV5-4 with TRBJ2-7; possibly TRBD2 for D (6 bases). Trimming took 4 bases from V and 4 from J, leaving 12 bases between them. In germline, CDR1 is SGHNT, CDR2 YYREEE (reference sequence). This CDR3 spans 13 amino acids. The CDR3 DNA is TGTGCCAGCAGCCTAGGGCGGGAATACGAGCAGTACTTC. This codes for CASSLGREYEQYF. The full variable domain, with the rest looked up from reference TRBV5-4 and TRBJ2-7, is ETGVTQSPTHLIKTRGQQVTLRCSSQSGHNTVSWYQQALGQGPQFIFQYYREEENGRGNFPPRFSGLQFPNYSSELNVNALELDDSALYLCASSLGREYEQYFGPGTRLTVT.

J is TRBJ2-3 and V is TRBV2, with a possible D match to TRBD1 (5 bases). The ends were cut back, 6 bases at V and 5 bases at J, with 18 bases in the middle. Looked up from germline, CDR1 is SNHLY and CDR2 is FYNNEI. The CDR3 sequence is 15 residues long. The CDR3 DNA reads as TGTGCCAGCAGCGCAGGGCCCCGGACGGGAGATACGCAGTATTTT. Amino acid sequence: CASSAGPRTGDTQYF.

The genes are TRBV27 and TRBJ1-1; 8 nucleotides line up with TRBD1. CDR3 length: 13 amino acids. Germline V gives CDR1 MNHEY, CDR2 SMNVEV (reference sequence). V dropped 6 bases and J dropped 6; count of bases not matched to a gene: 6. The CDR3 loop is CASRPRGHAEAFF. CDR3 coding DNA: TGTGCCAGCAGACCCAGGGGGCACGCTGAAGCTTTCTTT.

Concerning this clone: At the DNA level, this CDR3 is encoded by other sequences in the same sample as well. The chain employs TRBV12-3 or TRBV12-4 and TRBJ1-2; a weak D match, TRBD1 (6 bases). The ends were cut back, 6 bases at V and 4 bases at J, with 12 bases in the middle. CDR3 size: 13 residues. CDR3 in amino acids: CASSLGGAYGYTF. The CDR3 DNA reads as TGTGCCAGCAGCCTAGGGGGAGCCTATGGCTACACCTTC.

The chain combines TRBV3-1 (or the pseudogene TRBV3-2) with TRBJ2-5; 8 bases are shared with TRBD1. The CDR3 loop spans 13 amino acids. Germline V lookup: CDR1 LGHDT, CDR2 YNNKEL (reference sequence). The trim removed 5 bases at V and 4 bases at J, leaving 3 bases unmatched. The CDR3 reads CASSYTGGETQYF. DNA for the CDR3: TGTGCCAGCAGCTACACAGGGGGAGAGACCCAGTACTTC.